In its sample, the clone carrying this TCR beta chain was seen many times. J gave up 0 bases and V 4 bases, and 7 bases lay outside the gene matches. Germline CDR1 and CDR2: SGDLS and YYNGEE. This CDR3 is built from 16 residues. This entry belongs to a study of CD8 T cells in ankylosing spondylitis. TCRdb re-called the 5' RACE reads with MiXCR, one entry per CDR3 protein. The sample holds some 25,000 distinct CDR3 sequences, roughly 2.4% seen once. This TCR was sampled from a female donor with ankylosing spondylitis or in good health (not recorded which). The chain links TRBV9 to TRBJ1-5, with 7 bases matching TRBD1. Sequenced input: blood, either unsorted or a sorted T cell fraction (not recorded which). This chain's CDR3 is CASSRDSFTSNQPQHF. The DNA for the CDR3 is TGTGCCAGCAGCCGGGACAGTTTTACTAGCAATCAGCCCCAGCATTTT.